Sequencing of this T cell receptor (beta chain) was carried out in a study of Ad26.COV2.S vaccination and SARS-CoV-2 variants. Repertoires were generated with immunoSEQ multiplex PCR, while TCRdb's copy carries only in-frame clones and drops some. This sample has 500,000 or so clones; about 83% occur once, and the top ten carry 10% to 15%. Treatment given: roughly 20 received Ad26.COV2.S at low or high dose, single or two shots; about 5 received placebo; per-sample allocation not given. Collection of the samples took place on day 63 after the first injection of vaccine or placebo. This vaccine is an Ad26 vector that expresses the Wuhan-strain SARS-CoV-2 spike. Points from the study as a whole: In vaccinated individuals, spike-specific CD8+ and CD4+ T cell responses reportedly displayed substantial breadth. Breadth of non-spike TCRs did not differ between vaccinees and placebo recipients.

For this clone: Its antigen is not identified.

The sequencing used peripheral blood, collected in a trial of Ad26.COV2.S vaccine versus placebo. The sequence derives from a person between 18 and 65 years old who received the Ad26.COV2.S COVID-19 vaccine or a placebo.

DNA of the CDR3: TGTGCCACCAGCAGAGAGGGGGTGAGCGAGCAGTACTTC. This encodes CATSREGVSEQYF. V is TRBV15 and J is TRBJ2-7; D possibly uses TRBD1 or TRBD2 (5 bases each). The V end was cut by 0 bases, the J end by 6 bases, with 9 bases between. Germline V lookup: CDR1 LNHNV, CDR2 YYDKDF (reference sequence). The length of the CDR3 is 13 residues.